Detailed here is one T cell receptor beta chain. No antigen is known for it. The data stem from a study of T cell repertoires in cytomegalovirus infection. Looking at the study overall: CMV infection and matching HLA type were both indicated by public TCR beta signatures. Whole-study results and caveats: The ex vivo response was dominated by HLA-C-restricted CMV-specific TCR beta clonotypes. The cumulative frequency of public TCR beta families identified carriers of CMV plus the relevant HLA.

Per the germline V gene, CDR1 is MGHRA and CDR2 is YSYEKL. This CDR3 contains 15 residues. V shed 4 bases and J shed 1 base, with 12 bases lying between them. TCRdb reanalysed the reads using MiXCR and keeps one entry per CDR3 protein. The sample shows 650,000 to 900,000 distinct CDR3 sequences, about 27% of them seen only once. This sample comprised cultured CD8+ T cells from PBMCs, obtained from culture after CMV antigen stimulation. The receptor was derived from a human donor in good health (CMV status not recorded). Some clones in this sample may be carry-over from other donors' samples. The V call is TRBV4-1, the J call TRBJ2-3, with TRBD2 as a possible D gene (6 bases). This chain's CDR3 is CASSPTSIGTDTQYF. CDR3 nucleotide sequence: TGCGCCAGCAGCCCCACTAGCATTGGCACAGATACGCAGTATTTT.